A single sample is the source of the 16 T cell receptor beta chains below, sequenced in a study of CD8 T cells in ankylosing spondylitis. From the 5' RACE reads, TCRdb called clonotypes with MiXCR, one entry per CDR3 protein. The sample includes fewer than 400,000 distinct CDR3 sequences, around 15% of them seen just once. The sequencing input was blood, either unsorted or a sorted T cell fraction (not recorded which). These TCRs come from a male donor with ankylosing spondylitis or in good health (not recorded which).

The chain links TRBV12-5 to TRBJ2-5; the D call may be TRBD1 or TRBD2 (5 bases each). Trimming took 5 bases from V and 5 from J, leaving 18 bases between them. The CDR3 is 15 amino acids. The germline gives CDR1 LGHNT, CDR2 FRNRAP. CDR3 coding DNA: TGTGCTAGTGGTACTAGGACAAAACCCCTCGAGACCCAGTACTTC. It specifies CASGTRTKPLETQYF.

This clonotype was found a few times. Its ends do not fully match the called genes, so a read error is possible. This sequence joins TRBV5-1 and TRBJ2-7; D may correspond to TRBD1 or TRBD2 (5 bases each). CDR1 SGHRS and CDR2 YFSETQ come from the germline V gene. CDR3 length: 13 amino acids. The CDR3 DNA sequence: TGCGCCAGCAGTTTGGGATGGCAGGGAGAGAAGTACTTC. It encodes CASSLGWQGEKYF.

This chain links TRBV19 with TRBJ2-7, with no clear D. Germline-derived CDR1 and CDR2 are LNHDA and SQIVND (reference sequence). The CDR3 has 13 residues. V lost 6 bases and J lost 5, with 14 bases in between. This CDR3 reads CASSDTYRNEQYF. DNA for the CDR3: TGTGCCAGTAGCGACACTTACCGTAACGAGCAGTACTTC.

The chain employs TRBV19 and TRBJ2-4, with TRBD2 matching 10 bases. The V and J ends lost 7 bases and 0 bases, in that order; junction bases with no gene match: 6. The CDR3 runs 16 residues. Germline V gene data show CDR1 as LNHDA and CDR2 as SQIVND (reference sequence). CDR3 residues: CASTIAGGRAKNIQYF. Written as DNA, the CDR3 is TGTGCCAGTACGATAGCGGGAGGTCGAGCCAAAAACATTCAGTACTTC.

This chain connects TRBV7-9 to TRBJ2-7; 10 bases agree with TRBD1. CDR3 length equals 16 residues. Germline CDR1 reads SEHNR; CDR2 reads FQNEAQ (reference sequence). V shed 1 base, J shed 7 bases, and the junction held 10 bases outside the gene matches. CDR3 region: CASSLVAGQGFGEQYF. CDR3 sequence (DNA): TGTGCCAGCAGCTTAGTTGCGGGACAGGGGTTTGGGGAGCAGTACTTC. Supplemented by reference TRBV7-9 and TRBJ2-7, the full variable domain reads DTGVSQNPRHKITKRGQNVTFRCDPISEHNRLYWYRQTLGQGPEFLTYFQNEAQLEKSRLLSDRFSAERPKGSFSTLEIQRTEQGDSAMYLCASSLVAGQGFGEQYFGPGTRLTVT.

V gene TRBV5-1 combines with J gene TRBJ2-5, with D perhaps TRBD1 or TRBD2 (5 bases each). This CDR3 has 17 amino acids. The V end lost 4 bases, the J end lost 4 bases, and 23 bases lay between the germline ends. Germline V gene data show CDR1 as SGHRS and CDR2 as YFSETQ. CDR3 bases: TGCGCCAGCAGCATCCCCTCGACGGCTGAGGGGACAGAGACCCAGTACTTC. It codes for CASSIPSTAEGTETQYF.

This clonotype appeared a few times. The V call is TRBV2, the J call TRBJ2-1; 7 bases map to TRBD2. Germline CDR1 reads SNHLY; CDR2 reads FYNNEI. The CDR3 contains 13 residues. With 6 bases clipped from V and 10 bases from J, the junction kept 9 bases outside the gene matches. CDR3 amino acids: CASRGDYPGEQFF. In nucleotides, the CDR3 is TGTGCCAGCAGAGGGGACTACCCAGGGGAGCAGTTCTTC.

The chain recombines TRBV29-1 with TRBJ2-1; 11 bases fit TRBD1. This CDR3 region has 14 residues. V gave up 6 bases and J gave up 9 bases; unmatched junction bases: 10. CDR1 is SQVTM and CDR2 is ANQGSEA in the germline V gene. The DNA of the CDR3 is TGCAGCGTGGAATTGGACAGGGGGCGCGGTGAGCAGTTCTTC. This codes for CSVELDRGRGEQFF.

This clonotype was observed a single time. The rearrangement joins TRBV5-1 to TRBJ2-1; possible D gene TRBD2, 6 bases. The CDR3 has 16 amino acids. V lost 3 bases to trimming and J lost 4 bases, with 17 bases between them. Germline CDR1 SGHRS, CDR2 YFSETQ. The CDR3 loop reads CASSYPRGSGYNEQFF. The CDR3 coding sequence is TGCGCCAGCAGCTATCCACGGGGGAGCGGATACAATGAGCAGTTCTTC.

The rearrangement joins TRBV11-2 to TRBJ2-1, with a tentative D call TRBD1 (6 bases). CDR3 length: 16 amino acids. CDR1 SGHAT and CDR2 FQNNGV come from the germline V gene. The V end was cut by 4 bases, the J end by 5 bases, with 18 bases between. The CDR3 loop is CASSSTNRVSHNEQFF. DNA of the CDR3: TGTGCCAGCAGCTCAACTAACAGGGTGTCCCACAATGAGCAGTTCTTC.

The chain joins TRBV3-1 to TRBJ1-4; 8 positions agree with TRBD1. The V and J ends lost 5 bases and 10 bases, in that order; junction bases with no gene match: 6. This CDR3 is built from 13 residues. CDR1 is LGHDT, CDR2 YNNKEL, per germline (reference sequence). Here the CDR3 DNA reads TGTGCCAGCAGCTCTGGACAGGGCGGAAAACTGTTTTTT. Protein product: CASSSGQGGKLFF. Full variable domain (rest looked up from reference TRBV3-1 and TRBJ1-4): DTAVSQTPKYLVTQMGNDKSIKCEQNLGHDTMYWYKQDSKKFLKIMFSYNNKELIINETVPNRFSPKSPDKAHLNLHINSLELGDSAVYFCASSSGQGGKLFFGSGTQLSVL.

The chain employs TRBV5-6 and TRBJ2-1; D not certain. This CDR3 has 14 residues. The germline V gene has CDR1 SGHDT and CDR2 YYEEEE. Deletions cut 2 bases from V and 5 bases from J, with 11 bases between. In DNA, the CDR3 is TGTGCCAGCAGCTTAGATGGGCCCAACAATGAGCAGTTCTTC. Residues: CASSLDGPNNEQFF.

This clonotype was seen at least ten times. The V and J genes are TRBV20-1 and TRBJ2-1; 8 bases agree with TRBD2. Germline V gene data show CDR1 as DFQATT and CDR2 as SNEGSKA (reference sequence). J was trimmed by 8 bases and V by 5 bases; bases with no gene match: 2. The length of the CDR3 is 11 residues. The CDR3 nucleotides are TGCAGTGCTCGGACTAGCTATGAGCAGTTCTTC. Its protein product is CSARTSYEQFF.

This clonotype was counted between two and nine times. The chain is built from TRBV20-1 and TRBJ1-2; tentatively, D is TRBD1 (5 bases). This CDR3 is 12 amino acids long. The germline V gene has CDR1 DFQATT and CDR2 SNEGSKA (reference sequence). Trimming removed 6 bases at V and 3 bases at J, with 11 bases between. This chain's CDR3 is CSAVQEYYGYTF. In nucleotides, the CDR3 is TGCAGTGCAGTACAGGAATACTATGGCTACACCTTC.

This clonotype has a handful of counts. CDR3 sequence: CSAPGTSGTDTQYF. As DNA, the CDR3 is TGCAGTGCACCGGGGACTAGCGGCACAGATACGCAGTATTTT. The rearrangement uses TRBV20-1 and TRBJ2-3, with 10 bases aligning to TRBD2. The germline CDR1 and CDR2 sequences are DFQATT and SNEGSKA (reference sequence). V shed 6 bases and J 1 base; nucleotides not matched to a gene: 4. The CDR3 extends over 14 amino acids.

The rearrangement uses TRBV5-1 and TRBJ1-1; D possibly corresponds to TRBD1 (5 bases). Trimming cost V 4 bases and J 4 bases, with 14 bases left between them. The germline V gene encodes CDR1 SGHRS and CDR2 YFSETQ. The CDR3 is 14 amino acids. The CDR3 nucleotides are TGCGCCAGCAGCGGCGAAACAGGAGTCACTGAAGCTTTCTTT. This codes for CASSGETGVTEAFF.